This record covers a single TCR beta chain. This specimen comes from a study of blood T cell repertoires in COVID-19. For the study at large: Sites across the United States, Italy and Spain contributed samples from acute and convalescent COVID-19. Sample material is recorded as cDNA or gDNA derived from T cells, B-cell-depleted T cells, or PBMCs.

There are 20 residues in the CDR3. Germline V gives CDR1 SGHRS, CDR2 YFSETQ. V was clipped by 0 bases and J by 4 bases, with 27 bases between them. In the authors' methods: Cell counts per sample came from amplifying reference gene primers. Profiling relied on immunoSEQ multiplex PCR, and the TCRdb table lists in-frame clones only, not all of them. V, J and clone size are taken as reported in that table, and D and trimming were inferred from the DNA itself. Among 90,000 to 150,000 clones listed, 80% to 90% were seen once. Material: peripheral blood. The clonotype originates from a man aged 70 or older with active or convalescent COVID-19. V usage is TRBV5-1 and J usage is TRBJ2-3; a possible D gene is TRBD2 (6 bases). CDR3 sequence: CASSLEAGRWRTVAPDTQYF. The CDR3 DNA reads as TGCGCCAGCAGCTTGGAGGCGGGACGTTGGCGGACGGTGGCCCCAGATACGCAGTATTTT. Based on the CDR3 plus reference TRBV5-1 and TRBJ2-3, the full variable domain is KAGVTQTPRYLIKTRGQQVTLSCSPISGHRSVSWYQQTPGQGLQFLFEYFSETQRNKGNFPGRFSGRQFSNSRSEMNVSTLELGDSALYLCASSLEAGRWRTVAPDTQYFGPGTRLTVL.